Following are 27 T cell receptor beta chains from one sample sequenced in a study of T cells in Graves' hyperthyroidism and ophthalmopathy. There were TCR beta CDR3 regions amplified from RNA transcripts. TCR CDR3 regions were first amplified by RT-PCR with HTBI primers. A single record per CDR3 protein comes from TCRdb applying MiXCR to the multiplex PCR reads. Of more than 500,000 distinct CDR3 sequences listed, approximately 15% are singletons. The sample taken for sequencing was blood. These receptors were taken from a woman aged 40 to 50 with Graves' ophthalmopathy.

Ten or more counts support this clonotype. The gene calls are TRBV27 and TRBJ2-7; 11 positions match TRBD2. Germline V gene sequence: CDR1 MNHEY, CDR2 SMNVEV (reference sequence). This CDR3 is 16 amino acids long. V lost 5 bases, J lost 2 bases, and 8 bases stayed unmatched. The CDR3 loop reads CASSARTSGLTYEQYF. The CDR3 nucleotides read TGTGCCAGCAGTGCCAGGACTAGCGGGCTAACCTACGAGCAGTACTTC.

This clonotype was seen a few times. The chain carries TRBV28 and TRBJ1-5; 8 bases agree with TRBD1. J lost 8 bases, V lost 5 bases, and 11 bases had no gene match. Germline CDR1 and CDR2: MDHEN and SYDVKM. The CDR3 is made up of 15 amino acids. The CDR3 reads CASSTQGAPREPQHF. CDR3 in DNA: TGTGCCAGCAGTACCCAGGGGGCCCCCCGAGAGCCCCAGCATTTT.

There are many counts of this clonotype. The chain uses TRBV6-5 and TRBJ2-7; TRBD1 is a possible D gene (5 bases). With 2 bases removed from V and 2 bases from J, the gap between germline ends came to 13 bases. CDR1 MNHEY and CDR2 SVGAGI come from the germline V gene. This CDR3 region has 15 residues. CDR3: CASSYDWTDTYEQYF. In nucleotides, the CDR3 is TGTGCCAGCAGTTACGACTGGACGGACACCTACGAGCAGTACTTC.

Ten or more counts support this clonotype. The V and J genes are TRBV20-1 and TRBJ2-4; 7 bases are a match to TRBD2. Germline CDR1 reads DFQATT; CDR2 reads SNEGSKA (reference sequence). The CDR3 is 15 amino acids. The DNA for the CDR3 is TGCAGCTTTTCGACTAGCCACGTAGCCAAAAACATTCAGTACTTC. Encoded protein: CSFSTSHVAKNIQYF.

This chain connects TRBV12-3 or TRBV12-4 to TRBJ2-2; 12 nucleotides match TRBD2. Trimming cost V 5 bases and J 6 bases; bases outside gene matches: 4. The CDR3 runs 15 residues. In nucleotides, the CDR3 is TGTGCCAGCAGTAATCTAGCGGGAGGGCCCGGGGAGCTGTTTTTT. It encodes CASSNLAGGPGELFF.

The sample holds many counts of this clonotype. The CDR3 nucleotides are TGTGCCAGCACCGACAGTTTTGGCTACACCTTC. Translated: CASTDSFGYTF. The chain is built from TRBV6-2 or TRBV6-3 and TRBJ1-2; tentative D call: TRBD1 (5 bases). The CDR3 contains 11 residues. From germline, CDR1 is MNHEY and CDR2 SVGEGT. With 7 bases removed from V and 7 bases from J, the gap between germline ends came to 10 bases.

There are many counts of this clonotype. V and J are TRBV20-1 and TRBJ2-2, with 10 nucleotides matching TRBD2. Germline CDR1 is DFQATT and CDR2 is SNEGSKA (reference sequence). The junction had 1 base not matched to a gene; V was cut back by 1 base and J by 2 bases. CDR3 length: 15 residues. Here the CDR3 reads CSARGLAGNTGELFF. In DNA, the CDR3 is TGCAGTGCTAGAGGACTAGCGGGTAACACCGGGGAGCTGTTTTTT.

This clonotype was counted many times. The chain couples TRBV6-2 or TRBV6-3 to TRBJ2-4, with D possibly being TRBD1 or TRBD2 (5 bases each). The germline V gene encodes CDR1 MNHEY and CDR2 SVGEGT. The CDR3 consists of 15 residues. V was pared by 5 bases and J by 1 base, with 12 bases between. The CDR3 sequence: CASSRDGQAKNIQYF. Here the CDR3 DNA reads TGTGCCAGCAGTCGGGACGGGCAGGCCAAAAACATTCAGTACTTC.

The table lists this clonotype with many counts. The chain carries TRBV12-3 or TRBV12-4 and TRBJ1-1, with D hard to call. The CDR3 length is 13 residues. V lost 5 bases and J 3 bases, leaving 10 bases between the germline ends. The CDR3 coding sequence is TGTGCCAGCAGTCCAACTTGGGACACTGAAGCTTTCTTT. As protein: CASSPTWDTEAFF.

Many counts were recorded for this clonotype. V is TRBV5-1 and J is TRBJ2-3, with 7 bases matching TRBD1. The CDR3 sequence is 14 residues long. With 4 bases clipped from V and 2 bases from J, the junction kept 4 bases outside the gene matches. Germline CDR1 reads SGHRS; CDR2 reads YFSETQ. Here the CDR3 reads CASSLTGPTDTQYF. The DNA for the CDR3 is TGCGCCAGCAGCCTGACAGGGCCCACAGATACGCAGTATTTT.

This clonotype was detected ten times or more. V is TRBV19 and J is TRBJ2-7; 13 bases agree with TRBD2. This CDR3 comprises 16 residues. The germline CDR1 and CDR2 sequences are LNHDA and SQIVND (reference sequence). Trimming cost V 3 bases and J 3 bases; bases outside gene matches: 5. This CDR3 is CASSIDGTSGIYEQYF. DNA for the CDR3: TGTGCCAGTAGTATTGATGGGACTAGCGGGATCTACGAGCAGTACTTC. The whole variable domain, filled in from reference TRBV19 and TRBJ2-7, reads DGGITQSPKYLFRKEGQNVTLSCEQNLNHDAMYWYRQDPGQGLRLIYYSQIVNDFQKGDIAEGYSVSREKKESFPLTVTSAQKNPTAFYLCASSIDGTSGIYEQYFGPGTRLTVT.

This chain joins TRBV13 and TRBJ1-3, with a weak D call TRBD1 (5 bases). CDR1 is PRHDT and CDR2 is FYEKMQ in the germline V gene (reference sequence). CDR3 length equals 16 residues. V lost 5 bases and J lost 4, with 18 bases in between. DNA for the CDR3: TGTGCCAGCAGCACTCAGGGAACCCACCAAGGAAACACCATATATTTT. Its protein product is CASSTQGTHQGNTIYF.

This clonotype was observed many times. V usage is TRBV6-1 and J usage is TRBJ1-6, with D possibly matching TRBD1 (6 bases). The germline V gene has CDR1 MNHNS and CDR2 SASEGT. Trimming took off 4 bases at V and 4 bases at J, with 11 bases between the two ends. The CDR3 length is 15 residues. The CDR3 DNA is TGTGCCAGCAGTGGTCGTGGACAGTATAATTCACCCCTCCACTTT. It is translated as CASSGRGQYNSPLHF.

The chain is built from TRBV28 and TRBJ2-7; D is unresolved. The V end was cut by 8 bases, the J end by 5 bases, with 10 bases between. CDR1 and CDR2 (germline): MDHEN, SYDVKM. The CDR3 loop spans 11 amino acids. CDR3 DNA sequence: TGTGCCAGCCAGTGGGGAAACGAGCAGTACTTC. It yields the protein CASQWGNEQYF. The full variable domain, its missing parts supplied by reference TRBV28 and TRBJ2-7, is DVKVTQSSRYLVKRTGEKVFLECVQDMDHENMFWYRQDPGLGLRLIYFSYDVKMKEKGDIPEGYSVSREKKERFSLILESASTNQTSMYLCASQWGNEQYFGPGTRLTVT.

J is TRBJ2-4 and V is TRBV12-3 or TRBV12-4; 10 bases map to TRBD2. There are 15 residues in the CDR3. With V trimmed by 2 bases and J by 3 bases, 1 base remained unmatched. DNA of the CDR3: TGTGCCAGCAGTTTATTAGCGGGGGGCAAAAACATTCAGTACTTC. This encodes CASSLLAGGKNIQYF.

This clonotype has at least ten counts. The gene calls are TRBV12-3 or TRBV12-4 and TRBJ2-2, with no clear D. Trimming left V 5 bases short and J 6 bases short, with 10 bases between. The CDR3 loop spans 13 amino acids. The CDR3 loop reads CASSPIIPGELFF. In nucleotides, the CDR3 is TGTGCCAGCAGTCCCATCATTCCCGGGGAGCTGTTTTTT.

Ten or more counts support this clonotype. This rearrangement joins TRBV2 to TRBJ2-5; 9 bases map to TRBD2. CDR1 is SNHLY and CDR2 is FYNNEI in the germline V gene. The CDR3 totals 15 residues. V gave up 4 bases and J gave up 4 bases; unmatched junction bases: 7. The CDR3 sequence: CASSGGLAGRETQYF. CDR3 coding DNA: TGTGCCAGCAGTGGGGGGCTAGCGGGAAGAGAGACCCAGTACTTC.

There are a few counts of this clonotype. This chain connects TRBV4-1 to TRBJ1-5; TRBD1 aligns across 9 bases. CDR3 length: 15 residues. Germline loops: CDR1 MGHRA, CDR2 YSYEKL. V trimming: 0 bases; J trimming: 7 bases; junction bases outside the gene matches: 4. The CDR3 DNA sequence: TGCGCCAGCAGCCAAGATGGGACAGGGTGGCAGCCCCAGCATTTT. It translates to CASSQDGTGWQPQHF.

The chain recombines TRBV12-3 or TRBV12-4 with TRBJ1-1; TRBD1 is a possible D gene (5 bases). The V and J ends lost 3 bases and 3 bases respectively, with 14 bases between them. The CDR3 consists of 15 residues. As DNA, the CDR3 is TGTGCCAGCAGTTTTGCGGGCAGGGCGGACACTGAAGCTTTCTTT. Translation gives CASSFAGRADTEAFF.

This clonotype came up many times. V usage is TRBV6-1 and J usage is TRBJ2-6, with 11 nucleotides matching TRBD1. CDR1 and CDR2 (germline): MNHNS, SASEGT. The junction had 3 bases not matched to a gene; V was cut back by 8 bases and J by 0 bases. The CDR3 is made up of 16 amino acids. The CDR3, as DNA: TGTGCCAGCGGGGACAGGGGGACCTCTGGGGCCAACGTCCTGACTTTC. It translates to CASGDRGTSGANVLTF.

In this sample, this clonotype turned up many times. The rearrangement links TRBV6-5 to TRBJ2-7, with 11 nucleotides matching TRBD2. The CDR3 contains 14 residues. The trim removed 6 bases at V and 7 bases at J, leaving 8 bases unmatched. CDR1 MNHEY and CDR2 SVGAGI come from the germline V gene. CDR3: CASRGGTSGTEQYF. The CDR3 DNA sequence: TGTGCCAGCAGGGGGGGGACTAGCGGTACGGAGCAGTACTTC.

This clonotype came up many times. Just one base apart from a much larger clone, this may be a read error. V gene TRBV28 combines with J gene TRBJ1-5; perhaps TRBD1 as D (5 bases). Trimming pared 0 bases from V and 5 bases from J, leaving 5 bases between. Germline V gene sequence: CDR1 MDHEN, CDR2 SYDVKM. This CDR3 spans 13 amino acids. CDR3 in amino acids: CASSLWGDQPQHF. The DNA for the CDR3 is TGTGCCAGCAGTTTATGGGGGGATCAGCCCCAGCATTTT.

J is TRBJ2-5 and V is TRBV28; a weak D match, TRBD2 (6 bases). The CDR3 length is 16 residues. Germline values: CDR1 MDHEN, CDR2 SYDVKM. V dropped 0 bases and J dropped 4 bases, with 15 bases sitting between them. CDR3 amino acids: CASSLWGGMSRETQYF. In DNA, the CDR3 is TGTGCCAGCAGTTTATGGGGGGGAATGAGTCGAGAGACCCAGTACTTC.

This clonotype occurred many times. The chain couples TRBV14 to TRBJ2-7, with 9 bases aligning to TRBD2. Germline assignment: CDR1 SGHDN and CDR2 FVKESK. Unmatched junction bases numbered 4, after V lost 1 base and J lost 3 bases. The CDR3 extends over 15 amino acids. The CDR3 region has the DNA TGTGCCAGCAGCCAAGCCTCTAGCGGGATCTACGAGCAGTACTTC. Translating it yields CASSQASSGIYEQYF.

The table lists this clonotype with many counts. The rearrangement joins TRBV30 to TRBJ2-5; 7 bases are a match to TRBD1. The germline V gene encodes CDR1 GTSNPN and CDR2 SVGIG (reference sequence). Germline trimming cut 2 bases from V and 4 bases from J; bases unmatched to any gene: 1. This CDR3 is 12 amino acids long. Here the CDR3 DNA reads TGTGCCTGGAGTTGGGACAGAGAGACCCAGTACTTC. Protein product: CAWSWDRETQYF.

This clonotype was observed at least ten times. This rearrangement joins TRBV20-1 to TRBJ2-7; D remains ambiguous. Germline loops: CDR1 DFQATT, CDR2 SNEGSKA (reference sequence). The CDR3 is 12 amino acids. V was cut by 1 base and J by 2 bases, with 6 bases left in between. The DNA for the CDR3 is TGCAGTGCTAGAGGTGTTACCTACGAGCAGTACTTC. Translation gives CSARGVTYEQYF.

This clonotype was counted ten times or more. J is TRBJ1-3 and V is TRBV19; unclear D gene. CDR3 length: 14 amino acids. With 3 bases removed from V and 0 bases from J, the gap between germline ends came to 6 bases. CDR1 is LNHDA and CDR2 is SQIVND in the germline V gene (reference sequence). The CDR3 region is CASSMTFSGNTIYF. CDR3 nucleotides: TGTGCCAGTAGTATGACCTTCTCTGGAAACACCATATATTTT.